A single sample is the source of the 9 T cell receptor beta chains below, sequenced in a study of somatic mutations in cytotoxic T cells in rheumatoid arthritis. Libraries were prepared by immunoSEQ multiplex PCR; TCRdb keeps only in-frame clonotypes and omits some of them. The table lists under 25,000 clones, 70% to 90% of them singletons, with roughly 14% in the top ten. Specimen: CD8+ T cells sorted from blood. The receptors were sampled from a man aged 40-55 years in good health.

This rearrangement joins TRBV4-1 to TRBJ2-3; 10 positions match TRBD1. J lost 2 bases, V lost 1 base, and 3 bases had no gene match. Germline V CDR1 and CDR2: MGHRA, YSYEKL. The CDR3 sequence is 16 residues long. The CDR3, as DNA: TGCGCCAGCAGCCAAGTTGGACAGGGGGTCACAGATACGCAGTATTTT. This codes for CASSQVGQGVTDTQYF.

This clone was detected a few times. The chain couples TRBV28 to TRBJ2-3; perhaps TRBD2 as D (6 bases). This CDR3 region has 15 residues. Germline-derived CDR1 and CDR2 are MDHEN and SYDVKM. V was trimmed by 3 bases and J by 4 bases, leaving 14 bases between them. DNA of the CDR3: TGTGCCAGCAGTTTGCTGCGGGAATATCCAGATACGCAGTATTTT. Translating gives CASSLLREYPDTQYF.

The chain joins TRBV7-6 to TRBJ2-6; no reliable D call. In germline, CDR1 is SGHVS, CDR2 FNYEAQ. V lost 5 bases and J lost 3, with 5 bases in between. This CDR3 contains 13 residues. CDR3 region: CASSPGGANVLTF. Here the CDR3 DNA reads TGTGCCAGCAGCCCCGGTGGGGCCAACGTCCTGACTTTC.

The chain is built from TRBV7-2 and TRBJ2-3; the match to TRBD2 covers 11 bases. The CDR3 extends over 18 amino acids. Germline V gene data show CDR1 as SGHTA and CDR2 as FQGNSA. V shed 1 base and J 4 bases; nucleotides not matched to a gene: 10. CDR3 nucleotide sequence: TGTGCCAGCAGCTTAGATCCCACTAGCGGGGGAAGCGCAGATACGCAGTATTTT. As protein: CASSLDPTSGGSADTQYF.

This clone has only one observation. The rearrangement links TRBV28 to TRBJ1-5, with D uncertain. There are 15 residues in the CDR3. Germline V gives CDR1 MDHEN, CDR2 SYDVKM. Trimming left V 1 base short and J 0 bases short, with 7 bases between. The CDR3 nucleotides are TGTGCCAGCAGTTTATACCAAATTAGCAATCAGCCCCAGCATTTT. Translation gives CASSLYQISNQPQHF.

The chain recombines TRBV19 with TRBJ2-6; the D gene is possibly TRBD1 (6 bases). The germline CDR1 and CDR2 sequences are LNHDA and SQIVND (reference sequence). The CDR3 is 17 residues long. The V and J ends lost 6 bases and 2 bases respectively, with 17 bases between them. This chain's CDR3 is CASRSGRGAAGANVLTF. In DNA form, the CDR3 reads TGTGCCAGTAGGTCGGGCAGGGGAGCTGCTGGGGCCAACGTCCTGACTTTC.

The chain joins TRBV6-5 to TRBJ2-7, with 7 positions matching TRBD2. The CDR3 has 14 amino acids. Germline CDR1 MNHEY, CDR2 SVGAGI. The V and J ends lost 2 bases and 1 base, in that order; junction bases with no gene match: 2. This chain's CDR3 is CASSYGDYSYEQYF. CDR3 coding DNA: TGTGCCAGCAGTTACGGGGACTATTCCTACGAGCAGTACTTC.

The rearrangement links TRBV27 to TRBJ2-7; TRBD2 agrees at 7 bases. Germline V gene data show CDR1 as MNHEY and CDR2 as SMNVEV (reference sequence). Losses at the gene ends were 5 bases for V and 0 bases for J; bases not matched to a gene: 7. This CDR3 comprises 15 residues. CDR3 amino acids: CASSPHLAGSYEQYF. In DNA form, the CDR3 reads TGTGCCAGCAGTCCCCACTTAGCGGGCTCCTACGAGCAGTACTTC.

This chain joins TRBV28 and TRBJ2-1, with D hard to call. The germline gives CDR1 MDHEN, CDR2 SYDVKM. The CDR3 extends over 15 amino acids. The germline V and J ends were trimmed by 3 bases and 2 bases, with 11 bases remaining between them. The CDR3 here is CASSLRRSPYNEQFF. The CDR3 DNA reads as TGTGCCAGCAGTTTGAGGCGGAGTCCCTACAATGAGCAGTTCTTC.